One sample yielded the 20 T cell receptor beta chains listed below, sequenced in a study of CD8+CD57+ T cells in acquired aplastic anemia. Genomic DNA was employed as the template in profiling TCR beta VDJ and CDR3. TCRdb itself ran the reads through MiXCR, one entry per CDR3 protein. The data contain roughly 180,000 distinct CDR3 sequences, 45% to 60% of them singletons. CD8+CD57+ cell expansion had been shown by flow cytometry in patients chosen for sequencing. Sequencing input: sorted CD4+, CD8+, or CD8+CD57+ T cells (not recorded which) from PBMCs. The source of these receptors is a human donor with aplastic anemia.

This clonotype was seen many times. This chain connects TRBV7-2 to TRBJ2-7; D remains unclear. V was pared by 0 bases and J by 2 bases, with 8 bases between. The CDR3 contains 14 residues. Germline CDR1 reads SGHTA; CDR2 reads FQGNSA. CDR3 coding DNA: TGTGCCAGCAGCTTAGCGCCAGGCCCCTACGAGCAGTACTTC. This sequence encodes CASSLAPGPYEQYF.

Here the CDR3 reads CATSREAGNNEQFF. In DNA form, the CDR3 reads TGTGCCACCAGCAGAGAGGCAGGAAACAATGAGCAGTTCTTC. The chain has TRBV15 and TRBJ2-1; D unresolved. The germline V gene encodes CDR1 LNHNV and CDR2 YYDKDF (reference sequence). V was clipped by 0 bases and J by 5 bases, with 8 bases between them. There are 14 residues in the CDR3.

This clonotype was seen at least ten times. The rearrangement links TRBV5-6 to TRBJ2-4; perhaps TRBD1 as D (6 bases). Germline V lookup: CDR1 SGHDT, CDR2 YYEEEE. The CDR3 is made up of 13 amino acids. Deletions cut 6 bases from V and 3 bases from J, with 10 bases between. CDR3: CASTRTDKNIQYF. CDR3 DNA: TGTGCCAGCACCCGGACAGACAAAAACATTCAGTACTTC. The variable domain in full, with the rest retrieved from reference TRBV5-6 and TRBJ2-4, is DAGVTQSPTHLIKTRGQQVTLRCSPKSGHDTVSWYQQALGQGPQFIFQYYEEEERQRGNFPDRFSGHQFPNYSSELNVNALLLGDSALYLCASTRTDKNIQYFGAGTRLSVL.

The sample holds a few counts of this clonotype. The genes are TRBV20-1 and TRBJ2-2; 11 bases align to TRBD2. Germline CDR1 reads DFQATT; CDR2 reads SNEGSKA (reference sequence). The V gene end was trimmed by 7 bases and the J gene end by 4 bases; junction bases not matched to a gene: 5. CDR3 size: 14 residues. The CDR3 region is CSVTGLAGTGELFF. The DNA for the CDR3 is TGCAGTGTAACCGGACTAGCGGGCACCGGGGAGCTGTTTTTT.

This clonotype was found a few times. The chain is built from TRBV29-1 and TRBJ2-7; D is ambiguous. Trimming left V 7 bases short and J 4 bases short, with 11 bases between. The CDR3 covers 11 residues. Germline V gene data show CDR1 as SQVTM and CDR2 as ANQGSEA. The CDR3 loop is CSAFYRYEQYF. In nucleotides, the CDR3 is TGCAGCGCCTTCTACCGTTACGAGCAGTACTTC.

Comments on this clonotype: Sequence at one end of the junction differs from germline and may be a read error. The V gene is TRBV5-1, the J gene TRBJ2-3, with D perhaps TRBD1 (6 bases). The germline V gene has CDR1 SGHRS and CDR2 YFSETQ. This CDR3 is 14 amino acids long. CDR3 DNA: TGCGCCAGCAGCCTCCGACAGGTGCCAGGTACGCCGTATTTT. It is translated as CASSLRQVPGTPYF.

This clonotype was counted between two and nine times. The rearrangement uses TRBV7-2 and TRBJ2-7, with 9 bases identical to TRBD2. J lost 5 bases, V lost 3 bases, and 8 bases had no gene match. Germline CDR1 is SGHTA and CDR2 is FQGNSA. CDR3 size: 15 residues. CDR3 in amino acids: CASSLGLARGDEQYF. For the CDR3, the DNA is TGTGCCAGCAGCTTGGGACTAGCTCGGGGTGACGAGCAGTACTTC.

This clonotype was counted only a few times. The rearrangement uses TRBV20-1 and TRBJ2-2; TRBD2 might be the D (6 bases). The germline CDR1 and CDR2 sequences are DFQATT and SNEGSKA (reference sequence). The CDR3 spans 16 residues. The V and J ends lost 1 base and 8 bases respectively, with 20 bases between them. The CDR3, as DNA: TGCAGTGCTAGAGCCCCGTATACGGGAGAAGCTGGGGAGCTGTTTTTT. Its translation: CSARAPYTGEAGELFF.

CDR3 sequence reads: CASSATGTASYEQYF. CDR3 in DNA: TGTGCCAGCAGCGCGACCGGGACAGCCTCCTACGAGCAGTACTTC. The rearrangement joins TRBV9 to TRBJ2-7, with 7 positions matching TRBD1. This CDR3 contains 15 residues. The germline V gene encodes CDR1 SGDLS and CDR2 YYNGEE. Trimming took 3 bases from V and 0 from J; bases not matched to a gene: 6.

This clonotype showed up many times. The chain has TRBV7-2 and TRBJ1-2; D is perhaps TRBD1 (5 bases). Germline V gene sequence: CDR1 SGHTA, CDR2 FQGNSA. V shed 3 bases and J shed 7 bases, with 12 bases lying between them. This CDR3 has 13 amino acids. CDR3 bases: TGTGCCAGCAGCTTGGGGCGGAGGGGTGGCTACACCTTC. Translated, it gives CASSLGRRGGYTF.

This clonotype was detected ten times or more. The J gene is TRBJ2-7, the V gene TRBV28; D is possibly TRBD2 (5 bases). Trimming shortened V by 4 bases and J by 3 bases, and 7 bases separated the two germline ends. Germline lookup yields CDR1 MDHEN and CDR2 SYDVKM. The CDR3 has 12 amino acids. The CDR3 DNA follows: TGTGCCAGCAGTTGGGCGGGCTACGAGCAGTACTTC. Protein sequence: CASSWAGYEQYF.

This clonotype was counted at least ten times. The chain has TRBV10-3 and TRBJ2-3; D remains unclear. This CDR3 is 12 amino acids long. Deletions cut 4 bases from V and 12 bases from J, with 14 bases between. The germline V gene encodes CDR1 ENHRY and CDR2 SYGVKD. The CDR3, as DNA: TGTGCCATCAGTGGGGCCGACACGGCTCAGTATTTT. Amino acids: CAISGADTAQYF.

The sample holds many counts of this clonotype. The genes are TRBV25-1 and TRBJ2-6; 12 bases match TRBD1. V was pared by 5 bases and J by 2 bases, with 4 bases of the junction left unmatched. In germline, CDR1 is MGHDK, CDR2 SYGVNS. The CDR3 loop spans 17 amino acids. The CDR3 is CASSPGQGAPGANVLTF. CDR3 bases: TGTGCCAGCAGTCCGGGACAGGGGGCTCCTGGGGCCAACGTCCTGACTTTC. Based on the CDR3 plus reference TRBV25-1 and TRBJ2-6, the full variable domain is EADIYQTPRYLVIGTGKKITLECSQTMGHDKMYWYQQDPGMELHLIHYSYGVNSTEKGDLSSESTVSRIRTEHFPLTLESARPSHTSQYLCASSPGQGAPGANVLTFGAGSRLTVL.

This clonotype was seen a single time. This CDR3 fails to terminate in the conserved phenylalanine or tryptophan, so it likely reflects a read error. V and J are TRBV25-1 and TRBJ1-6, with D perhaps TRBD1 (6 bases). The V end lost 4 bases, the J end lost 6 bases, and 10 bases lay between the germline ends. CDR3 length: 14 residues. CDR1 is MGHDK, CDR2 SYGVNS, per germline. CDR3 amino acids: CASSAGRGNSPLHL. In DNA, the CDR3 is TGTGCCAGCAGTGCCGGCAGGGGTAATTCACCCCTCCACCTT.

Many counts were recorded for this clonotype. V usage is TRBV10-3 and J usage is TRBJ2-3; D is unresolved. The CDR3 has 11 amino acids. The V gene lost 2 bases and the J gene lost 6 bases, with 3 bases spanning the gap. Looked up from germline, CDR1 is ENHRY and CDR2 is SYGVKD. The CDR3 nucleotides are TGTGCCATCAGTGAGCAGGATACGCAGTATTTT. It is translated as CAISEQDTQYF.

This sequence joins TRBV12-3 or TRBV12-4 and TRBJ1-2; 9 bases fit TRBD1. The CDR3 is 14 residues long. V lost 1 base to trimming and J lost 6 bases; unmatched junction nucleotides: 3. CDR3 sequence (DNA): TGTGCCAGCAGTTTAGACACAGGGGGCGATGGCTACACCTTC. Translation gives CASSLDTGGDGYTF.

This clonotype was found many times. This chain uses TRBV5-1 with TRBJ2-3; no clear D. Germline lookup yields CDR1 SGHRS and CDR2 YFSETQ. Deletions cut 3 bases from V and 1 base from J, with 12 bases between. The length of the CDR3 is 15 residues. The CDR3 loop reads CASSSGSPGTDTQYF. CDR3 nucleotide sequence: TGCGCCAGCAGCTCTGGGTCTCCCGGCACAGATACGCAGTATTTT.

This clonotype was detected a few times. The rearrangement joins TRBV6-4 to TRBJ1-4; the D is unclear. The CDR3 has 17 residues. V was cut by 5 bases and J by 5 bases, with 21 bases left in between. In germline, CDR1 is MRHNA, CDR2 SNTAGT. As DNA, the CDR3 is TGTGCCAGCAGTAAGTCGGACTTTGGTAGTTGGAATGAAAAACTGTTTTTT. As protein: CASSKSDFGSWNEKLFF.

This clonotype was seen at least ten times. The chain combines TRBV2 with TRBJ2-7; a weak D match, TRBD2 (6 bases). V was trimmed by 3 bases and J by 6 bases, leaving 15 bases between them. In germline, CDR1 is SNHLY, CDR2 FYNNEI. The CDR3 spans 14 residues. The CDR3 bases are TGTGCCAGCAGTGAGGGGGGTGCAGCCCTCGAGCAGTACTTC. The encoded protein is CASSEGGAALEQYF.

This clonotype was counted many times. The chain has TRBV7-2 and TRBJ2-5; D unclear. This CDR3 is built from 14 residues. Trimming shortened V by 4 bases and J by 1 base, and 10 bases separated the two germline ends. Germline V gives CDR1 SGHTA, CDR2 FQGNSA. The CDR3 sequence: CASSSSWGQETQYF. The CDR3 coding sequence is TGTGCCAGCAGCTCCAGCTGGGGCCAAGAGACCCAGTACTTC.